This T cell receptor (beta chain) was sequenced in a study of beta chain features in type 1 diabetes. Findings and limits, study-wide: People with Type 1 diabetes carried modestly yet significantly shorter TCRB CDR3s in all four CD4+ subsets.

Expressed TCRB transcripts were sequenced because the entire RNA isolate underwent reverse transcription. This table comes from immunoSEQ multiplex PCR, and its TCRdb copy is limited to in-frame clones, with some not included. The table records about 360,000 clones, 10% to 15% of them present only once. This clone was counted only a few times. What it recognizes is unknown. Sequencing input: naive CD4+ T cells from blood. This clonotype was obtained from a woman younger than 35 with type 1 diabetes.

This CDR3 reads CASSSGKYEQYF. The CDR3 bases are TGTGCCAGCAGCTCAGGGAAATACGAGCAGTACTTC. The chain joins TRBV11-2 to TRBJ2-7, with a weak D call TRBD1 (5 bases). The CDR3 loop spans 12 amino acids. The germline CDR1 and CDR2 sequences are SGHAT and FQNNGV. V lost 4 bases and J 4 bases, leaving 8 bases between the germline ends.